The rows below give T cell receptor beta chains drawn from one sample of a study of Graves' ophthalmopathy and Graves' hyperthyroidism. Using its own MiXCR run on the multiplex PCR reads, TCRdb lists one record per CDR3 protein. The repertoire holds around 670,000 distinct CDR3 sequences, with 40% as singletons. The sample consisted of peripheral blood. The source of these receptors is an adult man with Graves' ophthalmopathy. Each CDR3 is given with its conserved first and last residue. Fields, in order: V gene, D gene, clone size, J gene, CDR3 DNA, CDR3 protein. The D gene is left open where the match is weak. Clone size is not always given. Where it is, it says once, few, many or a class for expanded clones.

TRBV5-6,.,few,TRBJ1-2,TGTGCCAGCAGCTTGTTTACGACAGGTGACTATGGCTACACCTTC,CASSLFTTGDYGYTF
TRBV2,.,few,TRBJ1-6,TGTGCCAGCAGTGAGCAGGGGTCAAAGAGCTCCTATAATTCACCCCTCCACTTT,CASSEQGSKSSYNSPLHF
TRBV2,TRBD1,.,TRBJ1-1,TGTGCCAGCACGACCGGGACAGGGGGCTTTGACACTGAAGCTTTCTTT,CASTTGTGGFDTEAFF
TRBV7-8,.,many,TRBJ2-7,TGTGCCAGCAGCTTAAGAGAGCGGACCGACTACGAGCAGTACTTC,CASSLRERTDYEQYF
TRBV11-1,TRBD2,.,TRBJ2-5,TGTGCCAGCGCCCGTAGCGGGAGGTTTATGGCGACCCAGTACTTC,CASARSGRFMATQYF
TRBV9,.,.,TRBJ1-2,TGTGCCAGCAGCCAAGCAGGGACTGCTCGCTATGGCTACACCTTC,CASSQAGTARYGYTF
TRBV11-2,.,many,TRBJ2-7,TGTGCCAGCAGCTTAGACCAGGTTACCTACGAGCAGTACTTC,CASSLDQVTYEQYF
TRBV7-9,TRBD2,.,TRBJ2-7,TGTGCCAGCAGCGTAGGGATCGGCGGGAGGGCCAGAAGCTACGAGCAGTACTTC,CASSVGIGGRARSYEQYF
TRBV10-3,.,many,TRBJ2-5,TGTGCCATCAGTGACCCGACAGATTTCCAAGAGACCCAGTACTTC,CAISDPTDFQETQYF
TRBV14,.,.,TRBJ2-3,TGTGCCAGCAGCCAAAGACTAGAACCGCAGTATTTT,CASSQRLEPQYF
TRBV19,.,many,TRBJ1-1,TGTGCCAGTAGTGCAAAGATGAACACTGAAGCTTTCTTT,CASSAKMNTEAFF
TRBV19,.,few,TRBJ1-3,TGTGCCAGTAGTATTCTCGGATTGGGGGATGCTGGAAACACCATATATTTT,CASSILGLGDAGNTIYF
TRBV7-2,.,many,TRBJ1-5,TGTGCCAGCAGCTTACATGGAGCGGGGAGCAATCAGCCCCAGCATTTT,CASSLHGAGSNQPQHF
TRBV15,.,.,TRBJ1-2,TGTGCCACCAGCAGCGTAGCTACAGACTACTATGGCTACACCTTC,CATSSVATDYYGYTF
TRBV29-1,.,.,TRBJ2-5,TGCAGCGTTGACGTGATCCAGGGACAAAAGACCCAGAACTTC,CSVDVIQGQKTQNF
TRBV11-2,TRBD1,.,TRBJ1-5,TGTGCCTGGAATAGCGGGACAGAGACTAATCAGCCCCAGCATTTT,CAWNSGTETNQPQHF
TRBV7-2,.,many,TRBJ2-7,TGTGCCAGCAGCTCAGGAGCGACGGGCTACGAGCAGTACTTC,CASSSGATGYEQYF
TRBV29-1,.,many,TRBJ2-7,TGCAGCGTTGCCGGGGCCTACGAGCAGTACTTC,CSVAGAYEQYF
TRBV25-1,TRBD1,.,TRBJ2-6,TGTGCCAGCAGTGAAGCTTCGGGGCTGTTCGCGAGAACAGGGGGCGAGGGGGCCAACGTCCTGACTTTC,CASSEASGLFARTGGEGANVLTF
TRBV12-3/TRBV12-4,.,.,TRBJ2-5,TGTGCCAGCAGCCAAGAGTCGGGCACCACGGGGCGGGTCCCAGAGACCCAGTACTTC,CASSQESGTTGRVPETQYF
TRBV15,.,many,TRBJ2-7,TGTGCCACCAGCAGAGAGGCGGGATGGTTGGATGAGCAGTACTTC,CATSREAGWLDEQYF
TRBV9,.,many,TRBJ1-6,TGTGCCAGCAGCGTGGCCACAGGGACTAATTCACCCCTCCACTTT,CASSVATGTNSPLHF
TRBV12-3/TRBV12-4,.,.,TRBJ2-7,TGTGCCAGCAGTCCCTCGACCTACGAGCAGTACTTC,CASSPSTYEQYF
TRBV19,TRBD1,.,TRBJ1-5,TGTGCCAGTTGGGACAGGGCGGTAAGCAATCAGCCCCAGCATTTT,CASWDRAVSNQPQHF
TRBV7-2,.,few,TRBJ1-1,TGTGCCAGCAGCTACGTGGTGGGCACTGAAGCTTTCTTT,CASSYVVGTEAFF
TRBV25-1,.,.,TRBJ1-6,TGTGCCAGCTCACCACCTTCCGCCAGGGCTAACTCACCCCTCCACTTT,CASSPPSARANSPLHF
TRBV25-1,TRBD1,.,TRBJ2-6,TGCGCCAGCAGCCCCGACAGGGGGCTTAGTTCTGGGGCCAACGTCCTGACTTTC,CASSPDRGLSSGANVLTF
TRBV6-6,.,few,TRBJ1-1,TGTGCCAGCAGTTACGTCGGGGCGAACACTGAAGCTTTCTTT,CASSYVGANTEAFF
TRBV25-1,TRBD1,.,TRBJ2-2,TGTGCCAGCAGGGCACAGGGGTTCACCGGGGAGCTGTTTTTT,CASRAQGFTGELFF
TRBV5-1,.,.,TRBJ2-5,TGCGCCAGCAGCCCAAGTGAGTCCCAGTACTTC,CASSPSESQYF
TRBV25-1,.,.,TRBJ2-2,TGTGCCAGCAGCCAAGAGTCGGTCACCGGGGAGCTGTTTTTT,CASSQESVTGELFF
TRBV7-3,.,many,TRBJ1-4,TGTGCCAGCAGCTCACCGGGCCCGAATGAAAAACTGTTTTTT,CASSSPGPNEKLFF
TRBV7-9,TRBD2,.,TRBJ2-7,TGTGCCAGCAGCTCTCGGCCTAGCGGGGGGGCCGGTTTTCGAGAGCAGTACTTC,CASSSRPSGGAGFREQYF
TRBV7-6,TRBD2,.,TRBJ2-5,TGTGCCAGCAGTTTATCTTCAGCGGGGGGAAAAGAGACCCAGTACTTC,CASSLSSAGGKETQYF
TRBV7-2,.,many,TRBJ2-7,TGTGCCAGCAGCTTAGGAATGGGGGGCGTATACGAGCAGTACTTC,CASSLGMGGVYEQYF
TRBV25-1,.,.,TRBJ2-7,TGTGCCAGCAGTCATGTAGAGGGAGTGCAGTACTTC,CASSHVEGVQYF
TRBV27,TRBD2,few,TRBJ2-2,TGTGCCACCAGAACTAGCGGGACGGCCGGGGAGCTGTTTTTT,CATRTSGTAGELFF
TRBV6-6,TRBD2,.,TRBJ2-5,TGTGCCAGCAGTTACGGGACTAGGCTGTGGGAGACCCAGTACTTC,CASSYGTRLWETQYF
TRBV25-1,.,few,TRBJ1-3,TGTGCCAGCAGCCAACAGAATGGAAACACCATATATTTT,CASSQQNGNTIYF
TRBV24-1,.,.,TRBJ1-5,TGTGCCACCAGTGATACCCGACAGGCAGGCGAGACCCAGCATTTT,CATSDTRQAGETQHF
TRBV7-9,.,few,TRBJ2-7,TGTGCCAGCAGCTTTTGGGACCGCCTATACGAGCAGTACTTC,CASSFWDRLYEQYF
TRBV20-1,TRBD2,.,TRBJ2-7,TGCAGTGCTCTTGGACTAGCGGGGACCTACGAGCAGTACTTC,CSALGLAGTYEQYF
TRBV19,.,many,TRBJ1-5,TGTGCCAGTAGTACCAACAAAGATTCGGGAGGCAATCAGCCCCAGCATTTT,CASSTNKDSGGNQPQHF
TRBV15,.,.,TRBJ1-2,TGTGCCACCAGCAGATTGACAGATATCTATGGCTACACCTTC,CATSRLTDIYGYTF
TRBV7-3,.,.,TRBJ1-1,TGTGCCAGCAGCTCGACTAGCGGGAGTGAAGCTTTCTTT,CASSSTSGSEAFF